This TCR beta chain stems from a study of cytomegalovirus exposure and HLA in healthy donors. Study-level findings and limits: The study listed 164 cytomegalovirus-associated TCR beta chains.

The PCR made use of 60 Vbeta and 13 Jbeta primers. Clones were sequenced by immunoSEQ multiplex PCR, and TCRdb holds only the in-frame ones, with some missing. Among about 110,000 clones listed, 65% to 85% were seen once. This clone was counted between two and nine times. The antigen remains undetermined. The source of this sequence is a male donor in good health and CMV-seropositive. Specimen: PBMCs.

For the CDR3, the DNA is TGTGCCAGCAGTTACTCTGGGGGCGTCGGCTATGGCTACACCTTC. This encodes CASSYSGGVGYGYTF. This chain links TRBV6-5 with TRBJ1-2; D is perhaps TRBD1 (6 bases). CDR1 is MNHEY and CDR2 is SVGAGI in the germline V gene. The CDR3 runs to 15 residues. V was pared by 0 bases and J by 4 bases, with 12 bases between.